This passage covers 13 T cell receptor beta chains from one sample sequenced in a study of OX40 agonist ivuxolimab in advanced cancers. Assay: immunoSEQ multiplex PCR; the TCRdb copy retains only in-frame clones and omits some. The table records roughly 76,000 clones, 90% to 95% of them present only once. The input for sequencing was CD4+ or CD8+ T cells sorted from blood, taken in a trial of the OX40 agonist ivuxolimab. The source of these receptors is an adult with an advanced solid tumor such as melanoma, head and neck, liver or kidney cancer.

The V call is TRBV4-1, the J call TRBJ2-7; D is possibly TRBD1 or TRBD2 (6 bases each). Germline CDR1 MGHRA, CDR2 YSYEKL. The CDR3 is made up of 16 amino acids. Trimming stripped 5 bases from V and 0 bases from J, with 17 bases between. CDR3 coding DNA: TGCGCCAGCAGCGCGGTAGTGGGGGGCAGCTCCTACGAGCAGTACTTC. Protein: CASSAVVGGSSYEQYF.

The chain has TRBV5-1 and TRBJ2-3; 12 bases line up with TRBD2. The V segment lost 2 bases and the J segment 1 base; nucleotides outside the gene matches: 8. Germline CDR1 is SGHRS and CDR2 is YFSETQ. This CDR3 contains 18 residues. The CDR3 loop reads CASSFVLAGGQGTDTQYF. The DNA of the CDR3 is TGCGCCAGCAGCTTCGTGCTAGCGGGGGGGCAAGGCACAGATACGCAGTATTTT. The full variable domain, in which reference TRBV5-1 and TRBJ2-3 provide the parts outside the CDR3, is KAGVTQTPRYLIKTRGQQVTLSCSPISGHRSVSWYQQTPGQGLQFLFEYFSETQRNKGNFPGRFSGRQFSNSRSEMNVSTLELGDSALYLCASSFVLAGGQGTDTQYFGPGTRLTVL.

The genes are TRBV4-1 and TRBJ2-7, with D maybe TRBD2 (5 bases). V lost 0 bases to trimming and J lost 5 bases, with 11 bases between them. The CDR3 has 14 amino acids. CDR1 and CDR2 (germline): MGHRA, YSYEKL. Written as DNA, the CDR3 is TGCGCCAGCAGCCAAGAGTCTAGCTTGCACGAGCAGTACTTC. It translates to CASSQESSLHEQYF.

In the case of this clone: Within the sample, other DNA sequences also encode this same CDR3. This rearrangement joins TRBV6-6 to TRBJ1-2; a weak D match, TRBD1 (5 bases). The CDR3 is made up of 13 amino acids. V was cut by 2 bases and J by 3 bases, with 7 bases left in between. Germline loops: CDR1 MNHNY, CDR2 SVGAGI (reference sequence). Written as DNA, the CDR3 is TGTGCCAGCAGTTACCAGGGAGACTATGGCTACACCTTC. It yields the protein CASSYQGDYGYTF.

The chain has TRBV2 and TRBJ2-2; D unclear. Between the trimmed V and J ends, which lost 0 bases and 6 bases, there was a span of 5 bases. CDR3 size: 13 residues. Germline CDR1 SNHLY, CDR2 FYNNEI. CDR3: CASSEARAGELFF. CDR3 coding DNA: TGTGCCAGCAGTGAAGCACGGGCCGGGGAGCTGTTTTTT.

The chain employs TRBV7-9 and TRBJ2-1, with 7 bases matching TRBD1. The ends lost 6 bases at V and 8 bases at J; junction bases unmatched: 10. There are 14 residues in the CDR3. Per the germline V gene, CDR1 is SEHNR and CDR2 is FQNEAQ (reference sequence). For the CDR3, the DNA is TGTGCCAGCAGACAACAGGGGCCCCACGATGAGCAGTTCTTC. Translation gives CASRQQGPHDEQFF.

DNA for the CDR3: TGTGCCAGCAGCCTTACCGGGACAGGATTGAACACTGAAGCTTTCTTT. Protein sequence: CASSLTGTGLNTEAFF. V is TRBV11-2 and J is TRBJ1-1, with 8 bases fitting TRBD1. The CDR3 is made up of 16 amino acids. With V trimmed by 5 bases and J by 0 bases, 8 bases remained unmatched. Germline V gene lookup returns CDR1 SGHAT and CDR2 FQNNGV.

V usage is TRBV6-6 and J usage is TRBJ2-7; tentative D call: TRBD1 (5 bases). Germline V gene data show CDR1 as MNHNY and CDR2 as SVGAGI (reference sequence). Trimming shortened V by 7 bases and J by 4 bases, and 17 bases separated the two germline ends. This CDR3 has 14 amino acids. As DNA, the CDR3 is TGTGCCAGCACCTCCGGGCAGACAGCTTACGAGCAGTACTTC. Encoded protein: CASTSGQTAYEQYF.

The J gene is TRBJ1-3, the V gene TRBV6-6; D is unclear. CDR1 and CDR2 (germline): MNHNY, SVGAGI (reference sequence). Trimming removed 5 bases from V and 0 bases from J, with 8 bases in between. The CDR3 contains 14 residues. This CDR3 reads CASSQVFSGNTIYF. CDR3 nucleotides: TGTGCCAGCAGTCAGGTTTTCTCTGGAAACACCATATATTTT.

The V call is TRBV9, the J call TRBJ2-2; possible D gene TRBD1, 5 bases. From germline, CDR1 is SGDLS and CDR2 YYNGEE. The germline V and J ends were trimmed by 4 bases and 5 bases, with 15 bases remaining between them. This CDR3 is 15 amino acids long. The CDR3 loop is CASSFPGAMTGELFF. CDR3 DNA sequence: TGTGCCAGCAGCTTCCCTGGGGCGATGACCGGGGAGCTGTTTTTT.

The chain couples TRBV6-5 to TRBJ2-2; 7 positions match TRBD1. This CDR3 spans 15 amino acids. The V and J ends lost 6 bases and 4 bases, in that order; junction bases with no gene match: 8. The V gene's germline CDR1 is MNHEY and CDR2 SVGAGI. The CDR3 nucleotides are TGTGCCAGCAGCGTAGACAGGGCGGGCACCGGGGAGCTGTTTTTT. It codes for CASSVDRAGTGELFF.

The chain combines TRBV9 with TRBJ2-7; 7 bases are a match to TRBD1. CDR3 length equals 14 residues. After removal of 0 bases from V and 7 bases from J, the junction contained 7 bases not matched to a gene. CDR1 and CDR2 (germline): SGDLS, YYNGEE. The CDR3 nucleotides are TGTGCCAGCAGCGTAGGAGGGGGCGCGTGGGAGCAGTACTTC. Amino acid sequence: CASSVGGGAWEQYF.

This chain links TRBV29-1 with TRBJ1-4; 9 bases match TRBD1. Germline CDR1 reads SQVTM; CDR2 reads ANQGSEA. The CDR3 contains 14 residues. The J segment lost 4 bases and the V segment lost 4 bases, leaving 4 bases of the junction unmatched. The DNA for the CDR3 is TGCAGCGTTGGGGGGACAGGGATTAATGAAAAACTGTTTTTT. Protein sequence: CSVGGTGINEKLFF.